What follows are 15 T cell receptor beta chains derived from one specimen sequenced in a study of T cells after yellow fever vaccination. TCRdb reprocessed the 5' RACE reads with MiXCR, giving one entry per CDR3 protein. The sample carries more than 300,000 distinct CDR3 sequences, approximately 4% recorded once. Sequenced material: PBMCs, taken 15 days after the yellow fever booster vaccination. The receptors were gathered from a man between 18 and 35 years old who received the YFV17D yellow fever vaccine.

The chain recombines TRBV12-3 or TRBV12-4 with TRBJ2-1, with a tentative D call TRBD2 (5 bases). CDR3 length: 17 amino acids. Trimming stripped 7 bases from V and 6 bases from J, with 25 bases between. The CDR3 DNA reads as TGTGCCAGCACCAACGGACGCAGGACTTCGATTCGCAATGAGCAGTTCTTC. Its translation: CASTNGRRTSIRNEQFF.

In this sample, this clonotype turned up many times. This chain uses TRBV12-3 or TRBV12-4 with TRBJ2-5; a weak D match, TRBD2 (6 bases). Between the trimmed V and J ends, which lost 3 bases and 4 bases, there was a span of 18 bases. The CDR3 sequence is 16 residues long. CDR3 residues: CASSFGLGGVGETQYF. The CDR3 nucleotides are TGTGCCAGCAGTTTCGGACTTGGAGGGGTGGGAGAGACCCAGTACTTC.

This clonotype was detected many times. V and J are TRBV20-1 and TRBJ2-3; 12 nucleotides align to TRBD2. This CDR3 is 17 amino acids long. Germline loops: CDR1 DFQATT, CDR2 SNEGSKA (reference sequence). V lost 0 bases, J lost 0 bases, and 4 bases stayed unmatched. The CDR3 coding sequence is TGCAGTGCTAGAGAACTAGCGGGGGGCATAAGCACAGATACGCAGTATTTT. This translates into CSARELAGGISTDTQYF.

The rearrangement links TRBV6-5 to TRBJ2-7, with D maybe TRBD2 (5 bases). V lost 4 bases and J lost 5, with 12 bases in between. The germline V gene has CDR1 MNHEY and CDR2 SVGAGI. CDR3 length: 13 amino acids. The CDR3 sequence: CASSSLGADEQYV. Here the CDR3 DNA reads TGTGCCAGCAGTTCGCTGGGAGCCGACGAGCAGTACGTC.

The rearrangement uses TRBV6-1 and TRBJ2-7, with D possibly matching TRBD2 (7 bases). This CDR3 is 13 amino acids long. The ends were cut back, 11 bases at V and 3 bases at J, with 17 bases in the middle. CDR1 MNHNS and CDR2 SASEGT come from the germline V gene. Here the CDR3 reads CAGGRGGIYEQYF. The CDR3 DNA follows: TGTGCCGGTGGAAGGGGGGGCATCTACGAGCAGTACTTC.

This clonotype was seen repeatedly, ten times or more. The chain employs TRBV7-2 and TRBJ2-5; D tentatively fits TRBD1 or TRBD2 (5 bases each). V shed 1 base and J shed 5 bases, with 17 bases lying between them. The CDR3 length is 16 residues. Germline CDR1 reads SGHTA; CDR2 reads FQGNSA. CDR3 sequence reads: CASSLGPGAMGETQYF. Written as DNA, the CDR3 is TGTGCCAGCAGCTTAGGCCCCGGGGCCATGGGGGAGACCCAGTACTTC. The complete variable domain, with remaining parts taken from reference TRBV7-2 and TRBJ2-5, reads GAGVSQSPSNKVTEKGKDVELRCDPISGHTALYWYRQSLGQGLEFLIYFQGNSAPDKSGLPSDRFSAERTGGSVSTLTIQRTQQEDSAVYLCASSLGPGAMGETQYFGPGTRLLVL.

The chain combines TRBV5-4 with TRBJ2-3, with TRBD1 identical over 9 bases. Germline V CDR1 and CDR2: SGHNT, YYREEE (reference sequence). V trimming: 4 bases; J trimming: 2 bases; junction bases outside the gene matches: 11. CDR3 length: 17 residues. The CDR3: CASSRGANRGPTDTQYF. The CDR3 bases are TGTGCCAGCAGCCGGGGGGCAAACAGGGGGCCCACAGATACGCAGTATTTT.

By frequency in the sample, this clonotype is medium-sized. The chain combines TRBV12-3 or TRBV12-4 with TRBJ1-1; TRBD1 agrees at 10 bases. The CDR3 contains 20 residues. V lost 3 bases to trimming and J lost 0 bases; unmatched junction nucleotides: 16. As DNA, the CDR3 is TGTGCCAGCAGTTTTCTTAGGGGCGGGACAGGGGATCTCGTGAACACTGAAGCTTTCTTT. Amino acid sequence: CASSFLRGGTGDLVNTEAFF.

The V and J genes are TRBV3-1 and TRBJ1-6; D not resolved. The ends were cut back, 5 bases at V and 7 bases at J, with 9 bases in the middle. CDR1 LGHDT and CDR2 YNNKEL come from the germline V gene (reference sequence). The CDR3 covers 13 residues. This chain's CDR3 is CASSAGWNSPLHF. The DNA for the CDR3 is TGTGCCAGCAGCGCTGGATGGAATTCACCCCTCCACTTT. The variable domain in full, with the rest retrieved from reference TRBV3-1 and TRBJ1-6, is DTAVSQTPKYLVTQMGNDKSIKCEQNLGHDTMYWYKQDSKKFLKIMFSYNNKELIINETVPNRFSPKSPDKAHLNLHINSLELGDSAVYFCASSAGWNSPLHFGNGTRLTVT.

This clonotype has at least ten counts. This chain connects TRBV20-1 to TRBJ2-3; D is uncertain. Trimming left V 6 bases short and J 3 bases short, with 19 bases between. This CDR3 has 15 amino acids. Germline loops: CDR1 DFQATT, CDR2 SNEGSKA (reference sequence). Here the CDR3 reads CSALRTPHATDTQYF. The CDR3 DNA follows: TGCAGTGCCCTACGGACGCCACACGCAACAGATACGCAGTATTTT.

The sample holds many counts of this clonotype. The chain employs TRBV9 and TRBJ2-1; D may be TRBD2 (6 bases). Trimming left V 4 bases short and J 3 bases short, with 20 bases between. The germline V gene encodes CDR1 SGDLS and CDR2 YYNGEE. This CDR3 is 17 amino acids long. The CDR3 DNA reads TGTGCCAGCAGCTCCCGACTGGCGGGGACTGTCTACAATGAGCAGTTCTTC. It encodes CASSSRLAGTVYNEQFF.

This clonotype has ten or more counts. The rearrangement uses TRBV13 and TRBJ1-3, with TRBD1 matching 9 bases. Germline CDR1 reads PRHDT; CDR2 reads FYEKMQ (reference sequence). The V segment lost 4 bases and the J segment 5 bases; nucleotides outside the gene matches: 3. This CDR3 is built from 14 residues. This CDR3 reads CASSSTGGRNTIYF. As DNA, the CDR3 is TGTGCCAGCAGCTCTACAGGGGGCAGAAACACCATATATTTT.

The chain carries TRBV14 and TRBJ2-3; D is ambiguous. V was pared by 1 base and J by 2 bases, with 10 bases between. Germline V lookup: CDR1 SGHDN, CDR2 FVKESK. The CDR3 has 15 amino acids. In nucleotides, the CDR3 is TGTGCCAGCAGCCAAGTCTCTGGATTCACAGATACGCAGTATTTT. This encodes CASSQVSGFTDTQYF. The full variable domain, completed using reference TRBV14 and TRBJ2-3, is EAGVTQFPSHSVIEKGQTVTLRCDPISGHDNLYWYRRVMGKEIKFLLHFVKESKQDESGMPNNRFLAERTGGTYSTLKVQPAELEDSGVYFCASSQVSGFTDTQYFGPGTRLTVL.

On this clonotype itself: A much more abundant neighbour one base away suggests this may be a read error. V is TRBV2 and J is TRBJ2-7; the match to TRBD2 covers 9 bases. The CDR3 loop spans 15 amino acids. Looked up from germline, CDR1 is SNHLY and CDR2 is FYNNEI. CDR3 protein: CASSDPSGALGEQHF. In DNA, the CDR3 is TGTGCCAGCAGTGACCCTAGCGGGGCCCTGGGGGAGCAGCACTTC. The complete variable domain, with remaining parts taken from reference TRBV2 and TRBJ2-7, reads EPEVTQTPSHQVTQMGQEVILRCVPISNHLYFYWYRQILGQKVEFLVSFYNNEISEKSEIFDDQFSVERPDGSNFTLKIRSTKLEDSAMYFCASSDPSGALGEQHFGPGTRLTVT.

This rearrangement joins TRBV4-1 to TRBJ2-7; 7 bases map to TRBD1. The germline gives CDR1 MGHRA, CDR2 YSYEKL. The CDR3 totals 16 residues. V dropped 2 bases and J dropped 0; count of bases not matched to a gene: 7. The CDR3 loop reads CASSQPPQGRSYEQYF. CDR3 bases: TGCGCCAGCAGCCAACCCCCACAGGGGCGCTCCTACGAGCAGTACTTC.